This T cell receptor (beta chain) came from a study of T cells in Graves' hyperthyroidism and ophthalmopathy. PBMCs were sourced from roughly 9.7 ml fresh peripheral blood. Study findings and constraints: Most thyroid clonotypes that were expanded above 0.001 also turned up in blood.

This CDR3 is built from 16 residues. Looked up from germline, CDR1 is SEHNR and CDR2 is FQNEAQ (reference sequence). V lost 4 bases and J lost 5; bases outside the gene matches: 11. In this sample, this clonotype turned up a few times. The antigen is unknown. Authors of the study amplified TCR beta CDR3 regions from RNA transcripts. First-round RT-PCR of the TCR CDR3 relied on the HTBI primer set. TCRdb fed the multiplex PCR reads into MiXCR, producing one record per CDR3 protein. Found here are about 400,000 distinct CDR3 sequences, 15% of them singletons; the top ten hold approximately 32%. The rearrangement links TRBV7-9 to TRBJ1-2, with 9 bases fitting TRBD1. Sequencing was carried out using blood. This sequence originates from a woman aged 25 to 39 with Graves' hyperthyroidism. The CDR3 nucleotides are TGTGCCAGCAGCTATAGTTCTACAGGGGGCGAATATGGCTACACCTTC. Translated, it gives CASSYSSTGGEYGYTF.